One and the same sample provided the 2 T cell receptor beta chains below, sequenced in a study of identical twins (dated by TCRdb to the mid-2010s). The library was obtained by 5' RACE. Instrument on record: Illumina HiSeq 2000. Using fastp trimming at Q25 and MiXCR clonotype assembly, TCRdb reanalyzed the public sequencing data and kept in-frame beta chains. Rows with one shared CDR3 protein collapse into an entry with the most common genes and DNA. Within this sample are around 1.7 million distinct CDR3 sequences, with around a third of them counted one time only. The ten largest make up less than 0.35% of the sample. Sequencing was performed on cord blood. The receptors derive from a newborn girl in good health.

There are many counts of this clonotype. The CDR3 spells CSVPVQGAQYF. CDR3 sequence (DNA): TGCAGCGTCCCAGTACAGGGAGCGCAGTATTTT. The chain recombines TRBV29-1 with TRBJ2-3; D possibly corresponds to TRBD1 (6 bases). From germline, CDR1 is SQVTM and CDR2 ANQGSEA. V was clipped by 6 bases and J by 10 bases, with 14 bases between them. The CDR3 covers 11 residues.

This clonotype came up a few times. This chain uses TRBV24-1 with TRBJ2-3; D ambiguous. V lost 6 bases and J 1 base, leaving 10 bases between the germline ends. Germline CDR1 is KGHDR and CDR2 is SFDVKD. The CDR3 sequence is 14 residues long. The CDR3 here is CATSPVRGTDTQYF. The CDR3 coding sequence is TGTGCCACCAGTCCGGTCCGGGGCACAGATACGCAGTATTTT.